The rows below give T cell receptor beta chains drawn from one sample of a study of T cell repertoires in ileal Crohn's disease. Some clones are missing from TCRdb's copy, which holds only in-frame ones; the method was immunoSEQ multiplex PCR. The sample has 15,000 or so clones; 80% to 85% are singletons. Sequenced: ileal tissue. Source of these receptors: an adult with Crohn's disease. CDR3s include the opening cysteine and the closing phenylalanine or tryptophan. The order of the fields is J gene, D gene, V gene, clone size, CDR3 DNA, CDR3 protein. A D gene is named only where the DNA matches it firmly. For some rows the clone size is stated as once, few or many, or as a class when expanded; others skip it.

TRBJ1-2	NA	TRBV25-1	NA	TGTGCCAGCAGTGAATTGGGAGGACCTGGGATTCAATATGGCTACACCTTC	CASSELGGPGIQYGYTF
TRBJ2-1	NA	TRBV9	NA	TGTGCCAGCAGCGTAGGGTGGGGGCGGGATGAGCAGTTCTTC	CASSVGWGRDEQFF
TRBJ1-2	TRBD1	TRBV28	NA	TGTGCCAGCTCCAGCCCGGGACAGATGTATGGCTACACCTTC	CASSSPGQMYGYTF
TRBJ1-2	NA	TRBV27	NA	TGTGCCAGCAGTCCTATGGGGGGGTCGTGGGGATCGTATGGCTACACCTTC	CASSPMGGSWGSYGYTF
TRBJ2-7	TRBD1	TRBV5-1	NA	TGCGCCAGCAGCCCGAGAGGGACAGGGTTTTACGAGCAGTACTTC	CASSPRGTGFYEQYF
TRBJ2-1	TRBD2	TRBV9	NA	TGTGCCAGCAGCGGGATAGGACTAGCGGGAGACCAGTTCTTC	CASSGIGLAGDQFF
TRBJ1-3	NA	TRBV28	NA	TGTGCCAGCCACCCGGACAGCTACTCTGGAAACACCATATATTTT	CASHPDSYSGNTIYF
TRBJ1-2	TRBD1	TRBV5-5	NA	TGTGCCAGCAGCTATAGGACAGGGGGCGAGGGCTACACCTTC	CASSYRTGGEGYTF
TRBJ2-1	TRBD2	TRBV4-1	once	TGCGCCAGCAGCCAAGGAGCGGGAGTCTACAATGAGCAGTTCTTC	CASSQGAGVYNEQFF
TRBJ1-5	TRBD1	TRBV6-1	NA	TGTGCCAGCAGTGAACTAGGGACAGGGGCCCTTAGCAATCAGCCCCAGCATTTT	CASSELGTGALSNQPQHF
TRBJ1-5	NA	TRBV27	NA	TGTGCCAGCAGTCCTCTAGGGGAGCCCCAGCATTTT	CASSPLGEPQHF
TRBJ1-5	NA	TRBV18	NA	TGTGCCAGCCGGAGTGGATTACTAGGTTTTACTCCCCAGCATTTT	CASRSGLLGFTPQHF
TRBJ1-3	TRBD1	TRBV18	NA	TGTGCCAGCTCACCAGTTGGACAGGGGGCCTCTGGAAACACCATATATTTT	CASSPVGQGASGNTIYF
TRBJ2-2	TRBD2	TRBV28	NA	TGTGCCAGCAGTACCTGGACTAGCGTAAACACCGGGGAGCTGTTTTTT	CASSTWTSVNTGELFF
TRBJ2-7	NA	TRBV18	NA	TGTGCCAGCTCACCACCTCCCGGTACCTACGAGCAGTACTTC	CASSPPPGTYEQYF
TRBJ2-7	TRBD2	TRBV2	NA	TGTGCCAGCAGTGAAAGACTAGCGGGACTCTACGAGCAGTACTTC	CASSERLAGLYEQYF
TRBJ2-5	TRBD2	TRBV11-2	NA	TGTGCCAGCAGCTTAGCCAGCGGGGGGTCCGGAGGGACCCAGTACTTC	CASSLASGGSGGTQYF
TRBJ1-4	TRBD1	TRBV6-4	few	TGTGCCAGCAGAACGCGACAGGGGGCTGTGTTGCTGTTTTTT	CASRTRQGAVLLFF
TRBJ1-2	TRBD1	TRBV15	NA	TGTGCCACCAGCAGAGGCGGACAGGGGGCGGGTGGCTACACCTTC	CATSRGGQGAGGYTF
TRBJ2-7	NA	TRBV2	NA	TGTGCCAGCAGCCAGCGAACAGGGACCTCAGGCGAGCAGTACTTC	CASSQRTGTSGEQYF
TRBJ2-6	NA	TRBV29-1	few	TGCAGCGTTCGGGGAAGCTCTGGGGCCAACGTCCTGACTTTC	CSVRGSSGANVLTF
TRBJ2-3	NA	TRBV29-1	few	TGCAGCGGTCGCTCAGGATCAGATACGCAGTATTTT	CSGRSGSDTQYF
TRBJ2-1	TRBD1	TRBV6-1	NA	TGTGCCAGCAGTGACCCGGGACAGGGGGATATAAATGTCGATGAGCAGTTCTTC	CASSDPGQGDINVDEQFF
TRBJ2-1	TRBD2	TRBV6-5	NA	TGTGCCAGCAGGACCCTAAGCGGGGCATACAATGAGCAGTTCTTC	CASRTLSGAYNEQFF
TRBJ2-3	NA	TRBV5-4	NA	TGTGCCAGCAGCTTGCGGGCAGGGACAGATACGCAGTATTTT	CASSLRAGTDTQYF
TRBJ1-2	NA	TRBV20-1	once	TGCAGTGCTACGTTACCGGGGGGCTACACCTTC	CSATLPGGYTF
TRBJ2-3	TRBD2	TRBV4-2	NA	TGTGCCAGCAGCCAAGAAGTCTTAGCGGGGGGGACAGATACGCAGTATTTT	CASSQEVLAGGTDTQYF
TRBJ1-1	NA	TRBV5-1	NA	TGCGCCAGCAGCCAAGGTCCAGGGAACACTGAAGCTTTCTTT	CASSQGPGNTEAFF
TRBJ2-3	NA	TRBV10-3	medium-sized	TGTGCCATCAGTAGTGGGGTTGTAGCGGGCACAGATACGCAGTATTTT	CAISSGVVAGTDTQYF
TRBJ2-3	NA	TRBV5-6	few	TGTGCCAGCAGCTTGGGACTGCTATATAGAGAGAGCGGGCCAGATACGCAGTATTTT	CASSLGLLYRESGPDTQYF
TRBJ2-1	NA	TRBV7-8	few	TGTGCCAGCAGCGCCAAGACCCGACAGTACAATGAGCAGTTCTTC	CASSAKTRQYNEQFF
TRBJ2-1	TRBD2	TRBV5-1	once	TGCGCCAGCAGCTTGGGGACTAGCGAATACAATGAGCAGTTCTTC	CASSLGTSEYNEQFF
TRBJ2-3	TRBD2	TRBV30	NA	TGTGCCTGGACTTTAGCGGGGGCTAGCACAGATACGCAGTATTTT	CAWTLAGASTDTQYF
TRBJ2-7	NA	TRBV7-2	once	TGTGCCAGCAGCTTAACCAACAGGGACTACGAGCAGTACTTC	CASSLTNRDYEQYF
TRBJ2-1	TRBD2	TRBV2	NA	TGTGCCAGCAGCTCGGGACTAGCGGGGATCTACAATGAGCAGTTCTTC	CASSSGLAGIYNEQFF
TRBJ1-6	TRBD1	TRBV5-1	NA	TGCGCCAGCAGCTTTGGACAGGGGGGAAGTAATAATTCACCCCTCCACTTT	CASSFGQGGSNNSPLHF
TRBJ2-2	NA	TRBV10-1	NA	TGCGCCAGCAGTGTGGGAGTGAACACCGGGGAGCTGTTTTTT	CASSVGVNTGELFF
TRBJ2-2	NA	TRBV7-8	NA	TGTGCCAGCAGAGGAGACACCGGGGAGCTGTTTTTT	CASRGDTGELFF
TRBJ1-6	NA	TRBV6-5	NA	TGTGCCAGCAGTTACGACCCAGGGAATTCACCCCTCCACTTT	CASSYDPGNSPLHF
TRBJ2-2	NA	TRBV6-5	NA	TGTGCCAGCAGTCCCGTGGCTACCGGGGAGCTGTTTTTT	CASSPVATGELFF
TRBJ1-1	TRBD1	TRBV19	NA	TGTGCCAGTTCACAGGGGGGAAACACTGAAGCTTTCTTT	CASSQGGNTEAFF
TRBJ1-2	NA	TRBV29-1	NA	TGCAGCGTTGAAGCCCTTGTATTCGGCTACACCTTC	CSVEALVFGYTF
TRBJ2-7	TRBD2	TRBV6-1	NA	TGTGCCAGCAGTGAAGCGCGCGGGGGAAAGCAGTACTTC	CASSEARGGKQYF
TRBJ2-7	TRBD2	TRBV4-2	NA	TGTGCCAGCAGCCAAGGAGGGTTCCAGCGGGGGGGCTACGAGCAGTACTTC	CASSQGGFQRGGYEQYF
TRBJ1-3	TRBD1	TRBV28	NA	TGTGCCAGCAGTTTACCAGGGACAGCTGGAAACACCATATATTTT	CASSLPGTAGNTIYF
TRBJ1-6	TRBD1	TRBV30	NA	TGTGCCTGGAGCACATTACAGGGGGCTAGTTCACCCCTCCACTTT	CAWSTLQGASSPLHF
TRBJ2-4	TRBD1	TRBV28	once	TGTGCCACCCAACGGGGACAGCAAAACATTCAGTACTTC	CATQRGQQNIQYF
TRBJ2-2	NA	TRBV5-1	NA	TGCGCCAGCAGCTTACAACCAGACACCGGGGAGCTGTTTTTT	CASSLQPDTGELFF
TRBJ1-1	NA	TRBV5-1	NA	TGCGCCAGCAGCGTGGGCGGCAACACTGAAGCTTTCTTT	CASSVGGNTEAFF
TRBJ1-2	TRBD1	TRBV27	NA	TGTGCCAGCAGTTCCCGGGACAGGGGGGGAGATGGCTACACCTTC	CASSSRDRGGDGYTF
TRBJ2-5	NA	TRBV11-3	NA	TGTGCCAGCAGCTTACGTTCGGGGGAAGAGACCCAGTACTTC	CASSLRSGEETQYF
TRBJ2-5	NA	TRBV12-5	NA	TGTGCTAGTGGTTTGAGGCCGGGAGAGACCCAGTACTTC	CASGLRPGETQYF
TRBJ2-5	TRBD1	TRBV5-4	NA	TGTGCCAGCAGCTTGCCCCTGGGACAGGGGGAAGAGACCCAGTACTTC	CASSLPLGQGEETQYF
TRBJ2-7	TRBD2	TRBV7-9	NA	TGTGCCAGCCGGGGGGGCGGGAGTTACGTCTACGAGCAGTACTTC	CASRGGGSYVYEQYF
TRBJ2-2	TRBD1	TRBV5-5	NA	TGTGCCAGCAGAGAGCGGACAGGGAACACCGGGGAGCTGTTTTTT	CASRERTGNTGELFF
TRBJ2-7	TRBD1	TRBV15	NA	TGTGCCACCAGCGGACAGGGGGCAGGGAACTACGAGCAGTACTTC	CATSGQGAGNYEQYF
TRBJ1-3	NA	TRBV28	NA	TGTGCCAGCAGTTTACTGGGAGGAGACTCTGGAAACACCATATATTTT	CASSLLGGDSGNTIYF
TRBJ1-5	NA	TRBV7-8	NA	TGTGCCAGCAGCTCCGGCGCGGGGGGGCATCAGCCCCAGCATTTT	CASSSGAGGHQPQHF
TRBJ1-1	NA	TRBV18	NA	TGTGCCAGCTCACCGAATACTGATGGCAGGACTGAAGCTTTCTTT	CASSPNTDGRTEAFF